What follows describes a single T cell receptor beta chain. No antigen is known for it. No much larger clone is present one base from it, and per-base qualities are unavailable. The data were obtained in a study of blood T cell repertoires in COVID-19 (dated by TCRdb to about 2020). Concerning the study at large: Collaborator samples came from the United States, Italy and Spain and covered acute and convalescent phases of COVID-19. The material from the prospective study consisted of cDNA or gDNA derived from T cells, B-cell-depleted T cells, or PBMCs. Subjects who had been exposed to COVID-19, were actively infected with it, or had recovered from it provided the deeply sampled blood TCRbeta repertoires that made up the dataset. A freely available public database, intended as a resource for researchers studying the immune response to SARS-CoV-2, is where the repertoires were released. The samples were drawn from the first 160 participants of the ongoing ImmuneRACE study and from over 950 subjects provided by 6 global collaborators. Nearly every sample came with metadata listing a de-identified subject ID, COVID-19 status, age in years and sex. Where available, HLA class I and class II types were taken from metadata supplied by the sample provider and were not determined by assay-based typing. General findings and caveats noted by the study authors: The amount of clinical and demographic metadata varied by source and participant and was provided uncurated.

Collaborating institutions collected whole blood in K2EDTA tubes following their own protocols. Collaborator samples were shipped for TCRbeta analysis as frozen whole blood, isolated PBMCs, or DNA extracted from either sample type. TCRbeta CDR3 regions were amplified from genomic DNA using the immunoSEQ Assay, a bias-controlled multiplex PCR. For the original study's pipeline: The number of nucleated cells in each sample was estimated from the amplification of reference gene primers within the assay. To quantify the absolute abundance of each unique TCRbeta CDR3 rearrangement, sequence reads were collapsed and filtered. For each sample, productive Simpson clonality was calculated as the square root of Simpson's diversity index across productive rearrangements. Sourced from immuneACCESS, this table was stored by TCRdb with only in-frame sequences that have V and J called. A share of the clones is absent; for the studies checked, an unresolved V gene accounts for under half, and the remainder has no known explanation. From that table come the V and J calls and clone size; the DNA was used to work out D and trimming. Across this sample there are just under 300,000 clones, with around 84% seen only once. About 1.2% of the sample lies in the top ten.

Trimming leaves V shorter by 3 bases and J shorter by 6 bases, with the junction holding 8 bases beyond the gene matches. The CDR1 and CDR2 encoded by the germline V gene are SGHRS and YFSETQ. Counted from cysteine to phenylalanine, this CDR3 has 14 amino acids. The entry retains the CDR3 DNA only, 42 bases that are in frame from base 1. This clonotype was obtained from a man between 65 and 85 years old with acute or convalescent COVID-19. Sequencing used peripheral blood. The rearranged chain carries TRBV5-1 and TRBJ2-7; 8 bases in the junction line up with TRBD2. The bases read TGCGCCAGCAGCTCGGGCCCGGGAGGGATCGAGCAGTACTTC. It translates as CASSSGPGGIEQYF.